This TCR beta chain originates from a study of T cells in Graves' hyperthyroidism and ophthalmopathy (dated by TCRdb to between 2018 and 2021). Notes on the research overall: Peripheral blood samples were taken at the time of initial diagnosis, prior to any treatment. TCR V-J signatures able to tell the groups apart were searched for in a discovery cohort of around 95 patients, of whom 40 to 45 had Graves' ophthalmopathy and roughly 57 had stable Graves' hyperthyroidism. Prospective prediction of ophthalmopathy was tested in an independent validation cohort consisting of 18 to 20 hyperthyroidism patients and more than 15 patients who later progressed to ophthalmopathy. The 75 to 100 discovery patients were divided at random into training and test sets in a 7:3 ratio. In about six Graves' hyperthyroidism patients, the study also compared T-cell repertoires from thyroid tissue with T-cell repertoires from blood. After blood sampling, hyperthyroidism patients were treated with methimazole at a starting dose of 30 mg daily, and ophthalmopathy patients were treated with high-dose intravenous methylprednisolone. The paper describes TCR Vbeta CDR3 sequencing of 140 or so peripheral blood samples, made up of 43 ophthalmopathy patients, 70 to 75 hyperthyroidism patients and roughly 17 progressor patients. Study-level results and caveats: Blood samples also contained most of the expanded thyroid clonotypes (frequency above 0.001), which suggests that blood repertoires may reflect thyroid immune responses. In validation, the model predicted progression to ophthalmopathy with 55% to 71% sensitivity and about 73% specificity, a median of 6.5 months before onset. A model built on a 13 V-J signature distinguished ophthalmopathy from stable hyperthyroidism, reaching roughly 88% sensitivity and about 81% specificity in cross-validation and 80%/75% in testing. Sample size was not statistically predetermined, and blinding of investigators to group allocation was not performed.

The germline V gene (reference sequence) sets CDR1 to DFQATT and CDR2 to SNEGSKA. From cysteine to phenylalanine, the CDR3 is 14 amino acids long. CDR3 DNA is the only sequence kept; it has 42 bases, read in frame from the first base. Trimming leaves V shorter by 5 bases and J shorter by 8 bases, with the junction holding 9 bases beyond the gene matches. Amplification of TCR beta CDR3 regions was carried out from RNA transcripts. For the first round of RT-PCR on the TCR CDR3, the HTBI primer set was used together with the Qiagen OneStep RT-PCR kit. The libraries were constructed in a second round of multiplex PCR and then size-selected and purified. Paired-end sequencing of the libraries was performed with 100 bp reads on an Illumina HiSeq2000. As for how the authors treated the data: SOAPnuke was used to process the raw data, removing reads that contained adapters or uncalled bases, had a mean Phred below 15, or lacked an exact match to the constant primer or identifier. COPE v1.2.5 was used to merge the high-quality paired reads, and each unique nucleotide sequence was defined as a clonotype. Clonotypes were aligned to IMGT TRBV, TRBD and TRBJ reference segments using MiTCR v1.1. The analysis was restricted to V-J combinations with a frequency above 0.0001, which together covered 98% to 99.2% of the repertoires. A TCS score was defined as the ratio between F50 (clonal expansion) and ExV (chaos), using BLOSUM62-based TCRdist between CDR3 peptides within each V-J. Welch's t-statistics and random forest reduced just over 500 V-J features to under 15, which were used in a naive Bayes classifier (R e1071). The public reads were run again by TCRdb, first through fastp at Q25 and then through MiXCR, and only productive beta chains were kept. CDR3 protein sequences are deduplicated, and each keeps its most common genes and DNA. TCRdb's processing, not the authors', yielded these V and J calls. The sample yields 490,000 or so distinct CDR3 sequences; roughly 15% were counted once. The ten largest clonotypes hold about 29% of the sample.

Moderately to severely active disease, a Clinical Activity Score of at least 3, a NOSPECS grade of at least 4, and a duration under 3 months were present in ophthalmopathy patients. The study excluded patients with uncontrolled infections, other autoimmune diseases, pregnancy or lactation. Clinical symptoms, serum thyroxine and TRAb, thyroid ultrasound, and orbital computed tomography formed the basis for the diagnoses. Ficoll-Paque density gradient centrifugation was used to isolate PBMCs from around 10 ml of fresh peripheral blood. Trizol reagent was used to extract total RNA, and RNA quality was then checked on an Agilent 2100 Bioanalyzer. This clonotype was observed many times. Which antigen it targets is not known. There are no base qualities to consult, and no much larger clone falls within one base.

The TCR comes from a woman aged 30 to 39 with Graves' ophthalmopathy. The V and J segments used are TRBV20-1 and TRBJ1-6; TRBD1 matches 7 bases in the middle. The sequenced material came from blood. The CDR3 protein: CSAHRQGRDSPLHF. The bases are TGCAGTGCTCATCGACAGGGTAGGGATTCACCCCTCCACTTT.